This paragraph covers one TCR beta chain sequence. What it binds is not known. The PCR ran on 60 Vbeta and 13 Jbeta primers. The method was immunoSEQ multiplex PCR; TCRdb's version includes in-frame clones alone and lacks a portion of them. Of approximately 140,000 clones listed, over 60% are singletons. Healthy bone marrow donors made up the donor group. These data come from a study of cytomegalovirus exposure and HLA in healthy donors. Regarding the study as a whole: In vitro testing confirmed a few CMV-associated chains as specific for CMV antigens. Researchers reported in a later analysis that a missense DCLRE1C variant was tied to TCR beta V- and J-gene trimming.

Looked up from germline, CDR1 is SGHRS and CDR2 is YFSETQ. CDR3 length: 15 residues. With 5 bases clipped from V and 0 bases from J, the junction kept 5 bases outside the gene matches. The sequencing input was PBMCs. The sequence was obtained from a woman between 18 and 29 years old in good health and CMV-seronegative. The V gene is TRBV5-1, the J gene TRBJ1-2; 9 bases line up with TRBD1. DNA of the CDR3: TGCGCCAGCAGGGAGACAGGGGGGTCTAACTATGGCTACACCTTC. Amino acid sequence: CASRETGGSNYGYTF.